Listed below are T cell receptor beta chains from one sample, sequenced in a study of T cell clones after liver transplantation. The assay was immunoSEQ multiplex PCR, and TCRdb's table has in-frame clones only and misses some. The table lists 68,000 or so clones, about 92% of them singletons. The source material was CD4+ T cells from blood, sampled nearly 26 months after liver transplant. The source is a human patient who received a liver transplant. Among the T cells, some may be from the graft donor. The CDR3 runs from the conserved cysteine through the conserved F or W. D genes are given only for firm matches. Rows may omit the clone size; those that give it use once, few, many or a size class.

d_call | j_call | clone_size | v_call | cdr3_aa | cdr3_nt
TRBD2 | TRBJ2-1 | NA | TRBV4-1 | CASSQDMSQPTSGRVNEQFF | TGCGCCAGCAGCCAAGATATGAGTCAGCCGACTAGCGGGAGGGTCAATGAGCAGTTCTTC
NA | TRBJ1-4 | NA | TRBV19 | CASRTSSRTNEKLFF | TGTGCCAGTAGGACCTCCAGTAGAACTAATGAAAAACTGTTTTTT
TRBD2 | TRBJ2-1 | NA | TRBV29-1 | CSARGLAGFSYNEQFF | TGCAGCGCTCGAGGACTAGCGGGTTTCTCCTACAATGAGCAGTTCTTC
TRBD1 | TRBJ2-2 | NA | TRBV27 | CASSFTGGWTGELFF | TGTGCCAGCAGTTTCACAGGGGGCTGGACCGGGGAGCTGTTTTTT
NA | TRBJ1-1 | once | TRBV2 | CASRRSNTEAFF | TGTGCCAGCAGGCGCTCGAACACTGAAGCTTTCTTT
NA | TRBJ2-5 | NA | TRBV2 | CASSDGGADF | TGTGCCAGCAGTGATGGAGGAGCAGACTTC
NA | TRBJ2-3 | NA | TRBV5-1 | CASSLALSDTQYF | TGCGCCAGCAGCTTGGCTCTCTCAGATACGCAGTATTTT
NA | TRBJ1-2 | NA | TRBV30 | CAWSPPAGEGYTF | TGTGCCTGGAGCCCCCCGGCAGGGGAAGGCTACACCTTC
NA | TRBJ1-1 | NA | TRBV18 | CASSQPGGDGEAFF | TGTGCCAGCTCCCAACCCGGGGGGGATGGTGAAGCTTTCTTT
NA | TRBJ2-3 | NA | TRBV10-3 | CAISGNMLPADTQYF | TGTGCCATCAGTGGGAACATGCTTCCCGCAGATACGCAGTATTTT
NA | TRBJ2-7 | NA | TRBV28 | CASSLVARSVGEQYF | TGTGCCAGCAGTTTAGTTGCTCGGAGTGTGGGGGAGCAGTACTTC
NA | TRBJ2-3 | NA | TRBV28 | CASSIRGTQYF | TGTGCCAGCAGTATCCGGGGTACGCAGTATTTT
NA | TRBJ2-3 | NA | TRBV5-1 | CASSLGDSYDTQYF | TGCGCCAGCAGCTTGGGGGACTCGTACGATACGCAGTATTTT
NA | TRBJ2-3 | NA | TRBV4-1 | CASSQDDRTTDTQYF | TGCGCCAGCAGCCAAGATGACAGGACGACAGATACGCAGTATTTT
NA | TRBJ2-5 | NA | TRBV5-8 | CASSLSGSLGGTQYF | TGTGCCAGCAGCTTGTCGGGTAGCCTAGGAGGGACCCAGTACTTC
TRBD2 | TRBJ2-3 | NA | TRBV30 | CAWSRGTSGRSDTQYF | TGTGCCTGGAGTCGGGGGACTAGCGGGAGATCCGATACGCAGTATTTT
NA | TRBJ1-5 | NA | TRBV28 | CASSPGSGTSNQPQHF | TGTGCCAGCAGTCCCGGTTCGGGGACTAGCAATCAGCCCCAGCATTTT
TRBD2 | TRBJ2-7 | NA | TRBV2 | CASSAGTSGSYEQYF | TGTGCCAGCAGTGCAGGGACTAGCGGGAGTTACGAGCAGTACTTC
TRBD1 | TRBJ1-1 | NA | TRBV28 | CASSLPGQGVLNTEAFF | TGTGCCAGCAGTCTCCCGGGACAGGGGGTACTGAACACTGAAGCTTTCTTT
NA | TRBJ1-1 | once | TRBV11-3 | CASSLGTEAFF | TGTGCCAGCAGCTTAGGGACCGAAGCTTTCTTT
TRBD1 | TRBJ1-1 | NA | TRBV30 | CAWSKQGSTEAFF | TGTGCCTGGAGTAAACAGGGGAGCACTGAAGCTTTCTTT
NA | TRBJ2-3 | NA | TRBV19 | CASHPLGGGPRTDTQYF | TGTGCCAGTCACCCCCTAGGGGGAGGGCCACGCACAGATACGCAGTATTTT
NA | TRBJ2-5 | once | TRBV19 | CATGGGGETQYF | TGTGCCACCGGTGGCGGTGGAGAGACCCAGTACTTC
NA | TRBJ2-7 | few | TRBV11-3 | CASSPGPTYEQYF | TGTGCCAGCAGCCCGGGCCCAACCTACGAGCAGTACTTC
NA | TRBJ2-1 | NA | TRBV5-1 | CASSLTGIDNGEQFF | TGCGCCAGCAGCTTAACAGGGATAGACAATGGTGAGCAGTTCTTC
NA | TRBJ1-5 | NA | TRBV6-5 | CASSPGYRGGQPQHF | TGTGCCAGCAGCCCGGGGTACAGAGGGGGTCAGCCCCAGCATTTT
TRBD2 | TRBJ2-2 | NA | TRBV28 | CASSPRLAGGPTAGELFF | TGTGCCAGCAGTCCCCGGCTAGCGGGAGGGCCAACGGCCGGGGAGCTGTTTTTT
TRBD1 | TRBJ2-7 | NA | TRBV6-1 | CATEDLGTGSNEQYF | TGTGCCACCGAGGACTTGGGGACAGGGAGCAACGAGCAGTACTTC
NA | TRBJ1-2 | few | TRBV2 | CASSGGLYGYTF | TGTGCCAGCAGTGGGGGTCTCTATGGCTACACCTTC
NA | TRBJ1-4 | once | TRBV5-1 | CASSLGGTVHSYEKLFF | TGCGCCAGCAGCTTGGGCGGGACGGTCCATTCCTATGAAAAACTGTTTTTT
NA | TRBJ1-2 | NA | TRBV30 | CAWSEGSSGYTF | TGTGCCTGGAGTGAGGGAAGCTCTGGCTACACCTTC
TRBD2 | TRBJ2-1 | NA | TRBV30 | CAWTRTSGDNEQFF | TGTGCCTGGACTCGGACTAGCGGGGACAATGAGCAGTTCTTC
NA | TRBJ2-7 | NA | TRBV5-1 | CASSLAGRRDEQYF | TGCGCCAGCAGCTTGGCCGGCAGGAGGGACGAGCAGTACTTC
NA | TRBJ2-7 | NA | TRBV2 | CASTRTLPGGASVDEQYF | TGTGCCAGCACCAGGACCCTACCTGGGGGGGCCTCTGTAGACGAGCAGTACTTC
NA | TRBJ1-1 | NA | TRBV28 | CASSLTDSREAFF | TGTGCCAGCAGTCTGACGGACAGCCGGGAAGCTTTCTTT
NA | TRBJ2-6 | NA | TRBV28 | CASSTTSGANVLTF | TGTGCCAGTTCCACCACTTCTGGGGCCAACGTCCTGACTTTC
TRBD2 | TRBJ2-7 | few | TRBV5-4 | CASSTSGRGSYEQYF | TGTGCCAGCAGCACAAGCGGGAGGGGGTCCTACGAGCAGTACTTC
TRBD1 | TRBJ2-5 | NA | TRBV29-1 | CSVPKGQGFSETQYF | TGCAGCGTCCCGAAGGGACAGGGTTTTTCAGAGACCCAGTACTTC
NA | TRBJ1-2 | NA | TRBV14 | CASSQDVLAPPYGYTF | TGTGCCAGCAGCCAAGACGTGTTGGCCCCTCCCTATGGCTACACCTTC
TRBD2 | TRBJ2-1 | NA | TRBV7-2 | CASSFFGTNNEQFF | TGTGCCAGCAGCTTCTTTGGGACTAACAATGAGCAGTTCTTC
NA | TRBJ2-1 | NA | TRBV21-1 | CASSKEAGGVFAPQQFF | TGTGCCAGCAGCAAAGAGGCAGGGGGCGTTTTTGCCCCCCAGCAGTTCTTC
TRBD1 | TRBJ1-2 | once | TRBV10-3 | CAISLLQGAYYGYTF | TGTGCCATCAGCCTTTTACAGGGGGCTTACTATGGCTACACCTTC
TRBD2 | TRBJ2-3 | NA | TRBV4-3 | CASSQEGPGGYTDTQYF | TGCGCCAGCAGCCAAGAGGGGCCCGGGGGGTACACAGATACGCAGTATTTT
NA | TRBJ1-5 | NA | TRBV7-8 | CASSLARLTQGQPQHF | TGTGCCAGCAGCTTAGCGAGGTTGACCCAGGGTCAGCCCCAGCATTTT
TRBD2 | TRBJ2-2 | NA | TRBV4-2 | CASSHGRGAGELFF | TGTGCCAGCAGCCACGGGAGGGGGGCCGGGGAGCTGTTTTTT
TRBD1 | TRBJ2-3 | NA | TRBV19 | CASKSDRVTDTQYF | TGTGCCAGTAAGAGTGACAGGGTCACAGATACGCAGTATTTT
TRBD2 | TRBJ2-7 | NA | TRBV11-3 | CASSLSGMGTSGSYEQYF | TGTGCCAGCAGCTTATCGGGAATGGGGACTAGCGGCTCCTACGAGCAGTACTTC
NA | TRBJ2-7 | NA | TRBV4-1 | CASREGSEYF | TGCGCCAGCAGGGAGGGGTCGGAGTACTTC
TRBD1 | TRBJ2-7 | NA | TRBV11-2 | CASSLQGQAYEQYF | TGTGCCAGCAGCTTACAGGGACAGGCCTACGAGCAGTACTTC
TRBD1 | TRBJ2-7 | NA | TRBV18 | CASSPQTGGFEQYF | TGTGCCAGCTCACCGCAGACAGGGGGGTTCGAGCAGTACTTC
NA | TRBJ2-1 | once | TRBV12-2 | CASRLGSEQFF | TGTGCAAGTCGCTTAGGGAGTGAGCAGTTCTTC
NA | TRBJ2-7 | NA | TRBV5-5 | CASSLVPQSLRYEQYF | TGTGCCAGCAGCTTGGTGCCCCAATCACTTAGGTACGAGCAGTACTTC
NA | TRBJ2-1 | NA | TRBV28 | CASSGGREDNEQFF | TGTGCCAGCAGTGGAGGGAGAGAGGACAATGAGCAGTTCTTC
NA | TRBJ2-7 | NA | TRBV19 | CASSTTLRDYEQYF | TGTGCCAGTAGTACCACCCTCCGGGACTACGAGCAGTACTTC
TRBD2 | TRBJ2-3 | NA | TRBV29-1 | CSVNIAGAGADTQYF | TGCAGCGTTAACATAGCGGGAGCGGGCGCAGATACGCAGTATTTT